These 22 T cell receptor beta chains were all obtained from the same sample, sequenced in a study of T-cell memory formation after mild COVID-19. TCRdb processed the 5' RACE reads anew with MiXCR; each CDR3 protein has one entry. The profile shows around 200,000 distinct CDR3 sequences, roughly 16% of them singletons. Specimen: PBMCs or a T cell subset sorted from them (not recorded which). Every receptor here comes from an adult woman who had mild COVID-19 (a few samples of this study predate the infection). Cell type and time point are not known.

In this sample, this clonotype turned up once. The chain is built from TRBV15 and TRBJ1-5; D is unresolved. The CDR3 length is 14 residues. Germline assignment: CDR1 LNHNV and CDR2 YYDKDF (reference sequence). V was shortened by 7 bases and J by 0 bases, with 10 bases between the two germline ends. As DNA, the CDR3 is TGTGCCACCACTCTCGGGAGTAGCAATCAGCCCCAGCATTTT. Translation: CATTLGSSNQPQHF.

This clonotype has only a few counts. J is TRBJ2-1 and V is TRBV4-2; TRBD2 might be the D (5 bases). Deletions cut 8 bases from V and 7 bases from J, with 15 bases between. The germline V gene encodes CDR1 LGHNA and CDR2 YNFKEQ. The CDR3 is 13 amino acids. The CDR3 region is CASARAPGNEQFF. The CDR3 region has the DNA TGTGCCAGCGCTAGGGCCCCGGGGAATGAGCAGTTCTTC.

At least ten counts were recorded for this clonotype. The chain combines TRBV12-3 or TRBV12-4 with TRBJ1-5; maybe TRBD1 (6 bases). The CDR3 consists of 13 residues. The ends were cut back, 6 bases at V and 4 bases at J, with 10 bases in the middle. DNA of the CDR3: TGTGCCAGCAGCCCCCAGGGGAATCAGCCCCAGCATTTT. Protein: CASSPQGNQPQHF.

This clonotype was counted only a few times. The chain carries TRBV12-3 or TRBV12-4 and TRBJ2-2; D call uncertain. The length of the CDR3 is 13 residues. V lost 2 bases to trimming and J lost 5 bases, with 6 bases between them. The CDR3 protein is CASSLLKTGELFF. CDR3 nucleotide sequence: TGTGCCAGCAGTTTATTAAAAACCGGGGAGCTGTTTTTT.

This clonotype showed up just a few times. The chain couples TRBV24-1 to TRBJ1-5; no clear D gene. The CDR3 spans 12 residues. The V gene lost 2 bases and the J gene lost 11 bases, with 9 bases spanning the gap. Germline V gene lookup returns CDR1 KGHDR and CDR2 SFDVKD. The CDR3 bases are TGTGCCACCAGTGATTCCAATCTGGCCCAGCATTTT. Residues: CATSDSNLAQHF.

This clonotype was counted a few times. V gene TRBV5-1 combines with J gene TRBJ2-1; D gene unclear. The CDR3 spans 13 residues. Trimming took 4 bases from V and 5 from J, leaving 10 bases between them. In germline, CDR1 is SGHRS, CDR2 YFSETQ. The CDR3 DNA reads TGCGCCAGCAGCGGCGGACGGAACAATGAGCAGTTCTTC. Translated, it gives CASSGGRNNEQFF.

The CDR3 loop reads CASSLAGPGQGDEAFF. The CDR3 region has the DNA TGCGCCAGCAGCTTGGCGGGCCCTGGACAGGGGGATGAAGCTTTCTTT. The chain recombines TRBV5-1 with TRBJ1-1; TRBD1 agrees at 10 bases. V was pared by 0 bases and J by 7 bases, with 9 bases of the junction left unmatched. The CDR3 loop spans 16 amino acids. The germline V gene has CDR1 SGHRS and CDR2 YFSETQ.

This chain connects TRBV7-3 to TRBJ2-1, with a weak D call TRBD2 (6 bases). V dropped 5 bases and J dropped 3 bases, with 17 bases sitting between them. CDR1 is SGHTA and CDR2 is FQGTGA in the germline V gene. CDR3 size: 16 residues. Here the CDR3 DNA reads TGTGCCAGCAGCCCTTATCGGACTACCCTCTACAATGAGCAGTTCTTC. Its protein product is CASSPYRTTLYNEQFF.

This clonotype was counted only a few times. The genes are TRBV7-2 and TRBJ2-1; 8 bases are a match to TRBD2. V lost 1 base and J lost 13; bases outside the gene matches: 6. There are 13 residues in the CDR3. Germline-derived CDR1 and CDR2 are SGHTA and FQGNSA. In nucleotides, the CDR3 is TGTGCCAGCAGCTTAGTCTGGCGGGAGGAACAGTTCTTC. Its protein product is CASSLVWREEQFF. The full variable domain, completed using reference TRBV7-2 and TRBJ2-1, is GAGVSQSPSNKVTEKGKDVELRCDPISGHTALYWYRQSLGQGLEFLIYFQGNSAPDKSGLPSDRFSAERTGGSVSTLTIQRTQQEDSAVYLCASSLVWREEQFFGPGTRLTVL.

In this sample, this clonotype turned up a few times. The chain is built from TRBV12-3 or TRBV12-4 and TRBJ2-5; the match to TRBD1 covers 8 bases. V shed 5 bases and J 5 bases; nucleotides not matched to a gene: 10. This CDR3 contains 15 residues. CDR3 DNA: TGTGCCAGCAGTACCCGGGACAGGCATTTGGAGACCCAGTACTTC. Translating gives CASSTRDRHLETQYF.

The CDR3 sequence is CASSSGTMGQETQYF. The DNA of the CDR3 is TGTGCCAGCAGCTCCGGGACAATGGGACAGGAGACCCAGTACTTC. V and J are TRBV25-1 and TRBJ2-5, with TRBD1 identical over 7 bases. In germline, CDR1 is MGHDK, CDR2 SYGVNS. The CDR3 is 15 amino acids. Trimming removed 6 bases from V and 5 bases from J; junction bases left unmatched: 12.

This clonotype was picked up a small number of times. The chain recombines TRBV7-9 with TRBJ1-2, with D possibly matching TRBD1 (6 bases). V was cut by 4 bases and J by 5 bases, with 17 bases left in between. Germline V gene sequence: CDR1 SEHNR, CDR2 FQNEAQ (reference sequence). The CDR3 is 15 residues long. The CDR3 region has the DNA TGTGCCAGCAGCTCCTTTCCCCAGGGGCTTTATGGCTACACCTTC. Amino acid sequence: CASSSFPQGLYGYTF.

The chain has TRBV7-9 and TRBJ2-3; D not certain. The V and J ends lost 5 bases and 3 bases respectively, with 15 bases between them. The CDR3 has 15 residues. Germline CDR1 reads SEHNR; CDR2 reads FQNEAQ (reference sequence). The CDR3 is CASSHGGLLTDTQYF. The DNA of the CDR3 is TGTGCCAGCAGCCACGGCGGCCTTCTGACAGATACGCAGTATTTT.

V gene TRBV4-3 combines with J gene TRBJ1-5; no reliable D call. Germline values: CDR1 LGHNA, CDR2 YSLEER. The length of the CDR3 is 15 residues. Trimming shortened V by 0 bases and J by 2 bases, and 8 bases separated the two germline ends. The CDR3 loop reads CASSQDVQGNQPQHF. The CDR3 region has the DNA TGCGCCAGCAGCCAAGATGTCCAGGGCAATCAGCCCCAGCATTTT.

This clonotype is a singleton in its sample. This chain connects TRBV19 to TRBJ1-5, with D possibly matching TRBD1 (5 bases). Germline V CDR1 and CDR2: LNHDA, SQIVND (reference sequence). V was cut by 5 bases and J by 7 bases, with 18 bases left in between. This CDR3 has 15 amino acids. CDR3 in amino acids: CASSPTGAGRQPQHF. The CDR3 region has the DNA TGTGCCAGTAGTCCCACCGGGGCGGGTCGACAGCCCCAGCATTTT.

The chain employs TRBV9 and TRBJ2-2; 7 bases match TRBD2. The CDR3 length is 16 residues. Germline lookup yields CDR1 SGDLS and CDR2 YYNGEE. Trimming at V came to 0 bases and at J to 6 bases, leaving 8 bases not matched to a gene. Here the CDR3 reads CASSVDGGRVSGELFF. CDR3 DNA sequence: TGTGCCAGCAGCGTAGACGGCGGGAGAGTGTCCGGGGAGCTGTTTTTT. The full variable domain, completed using reference TRBV9 and TRBJ2-2, is DSGVTQTPKHLITATGQRVTLRCSPRSGDLSVYWYQQSLDQGLQFLIQYYNGEERAKGNILERFSAQQFPDLHSELNLSSLELGDSALYFCASSVDGGRVSGELFFGEGSRLTVL.

This chain joins TRBV24-1 and TRBJ2-7; 9 positions match TRBD1. The junction had 8 bases not matched to a gene; V was cut back by 4 bases and J by 2 bases. CDR3 length: 16 residues. Germline lookup yields CDR1 KGHDR and CDR2 SFDVKD. CDR3 sequence (DNA): TGTGCCACCAGTGACCACTCGACAGGGGGGGCCTACGAGCAGTACTTC. This encodes CATSDHSTGGAYEQYF.

The chain combines TRBV10-2 with TRBJ1-2; possibly TRBD1 for D (6 bases). This CDR3 has 15 amino acids. The germline V and J ends were trimmed by 2 bases and 4 bases, with 14 bases remaining between them. Germline V lookup: CDR1 WSHSY, CDR2 SAAADI. The chain's CDR3 is CASSEGGSRGYGYTF. CDR3 bases: TGCGCCAGCAGTGAGGGCGGCAGCAGGGGCTATGGCTACACCTTC.

V usage is TRBV24-1 and J usage is TRBJ2-7, with 7 positions matching TRBD1. Germline V gene data show CDR1 as KGHDR and CDR2 as SFDVKD. J lost 5 bases, V lost 4 bases, and 7 bases had no gene match. The CDR3 contains 14 residues. The CDR3 DNA reads TGTGCCACCAGTGACGGACAGGTAGGCAACGAGCAGTACTTC. This gives the protein CATSDGQVGNEQYF.

CDR3 nucleotide sequence: TGCGCCAGCAGCCTACACAGGGGTTCTGGGGCCAACGTCCTGACTTTC. This codes for CASSLHRGSGANVLTF. The chain joins TRBV4-1 to TRBJ2-6; 7 positions agree with TRBD1. Unmatched junction bases numbered 4, after V lost 4 bases and J lost 1 base. The CDR3 is 16 amino acids. The germline V gene encodes CDR1 MGHRA and CDR2 YSYEKL.

This clonotype was seen more than once but under ten times. The rearrangement joins TRBV15 to TRBJ1-1; D not resolved. The CDR3 loop spans 17 amino acids. V was cut by 1 base and J by 0 bases, with 15 bases left in between. Germline V gives CDR1 LNHNV, CDR2 YYDKDF (reference sequence). The CDR3 region has the DNA TGTGCCACCAGCAGAGTTAAGACCTTAGCCATGAACACTGAAGCTTTCTTT. Protein product: CATSRVKTLAMNTEAFF.

This clonotype was counted only a few times. The chain has TRBV6-2 or TRBV6-3 and TRBJ2-5; D may be TRBD2 (7 bases). This CDR3 region has 15 residues. V was clipped by 8 bases and J by 3 bases, with 19 bases between them. Germline assignment: CDR1 MNHEY and CDR2 SVGEGT. The CDR3 coding sequence is TGTGCCAGCGACGGGGCAGGGGCGGGGGAAGAGACCCAGTACTTC. This codes for CASDGAGAGEETQYF.